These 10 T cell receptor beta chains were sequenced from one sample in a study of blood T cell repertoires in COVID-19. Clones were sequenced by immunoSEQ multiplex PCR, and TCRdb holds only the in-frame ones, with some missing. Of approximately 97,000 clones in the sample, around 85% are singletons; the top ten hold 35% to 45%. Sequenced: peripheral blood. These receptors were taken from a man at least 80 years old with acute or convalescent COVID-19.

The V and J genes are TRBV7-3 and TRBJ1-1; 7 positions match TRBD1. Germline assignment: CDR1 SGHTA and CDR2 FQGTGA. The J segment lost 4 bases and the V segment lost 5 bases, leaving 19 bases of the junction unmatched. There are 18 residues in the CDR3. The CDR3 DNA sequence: TGTGCCAGCAGCCCGAACAGGGGCGGGCTGTTCGGCGGCACTGAAGCTTTCTTT. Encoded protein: CASSPNRGGLFGGTEAFF.

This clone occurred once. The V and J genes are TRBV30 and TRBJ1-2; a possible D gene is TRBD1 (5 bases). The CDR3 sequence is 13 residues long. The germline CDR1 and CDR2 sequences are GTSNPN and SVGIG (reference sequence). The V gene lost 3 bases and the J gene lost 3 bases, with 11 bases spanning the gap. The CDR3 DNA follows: TGTGCCTGGAGCCCGGGGGAGGACTATGGCTACACCTTC. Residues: CAWSPGEDYGYTF.

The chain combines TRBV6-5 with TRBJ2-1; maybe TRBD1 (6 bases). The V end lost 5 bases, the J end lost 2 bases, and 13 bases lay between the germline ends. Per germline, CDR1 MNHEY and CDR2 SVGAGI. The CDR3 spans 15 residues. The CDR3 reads CASSLSEGAYNEQFF. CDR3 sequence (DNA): TGTGCCAGCAGTCTGAGCGAGGGGGCCTACAATGAGCAGTTCTTC.

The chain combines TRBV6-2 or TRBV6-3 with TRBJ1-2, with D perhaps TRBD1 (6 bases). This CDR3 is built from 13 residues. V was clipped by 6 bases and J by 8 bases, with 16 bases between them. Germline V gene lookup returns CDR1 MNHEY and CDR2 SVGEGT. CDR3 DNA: TGTGCCAGCAGCAATTCCGGGACAAACGGCTACACCTTC. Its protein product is CASSNSGTNGYTF.

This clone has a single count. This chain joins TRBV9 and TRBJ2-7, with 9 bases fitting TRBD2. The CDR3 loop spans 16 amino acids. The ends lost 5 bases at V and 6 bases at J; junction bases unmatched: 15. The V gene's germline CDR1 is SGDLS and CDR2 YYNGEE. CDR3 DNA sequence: TGTGCCAGCAGTCCCGGGGATAGCGGGAGTACGGGCGAGCAGTACTTC. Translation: CASSPGDSGSTGEQYF.

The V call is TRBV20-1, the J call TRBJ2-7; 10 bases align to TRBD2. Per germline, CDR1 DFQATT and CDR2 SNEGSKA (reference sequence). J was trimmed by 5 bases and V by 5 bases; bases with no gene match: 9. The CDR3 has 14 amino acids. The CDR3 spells CSARGLAASDEQYF. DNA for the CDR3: TGCAGTGCTCGTGGACTAGCGGCTTCCGACGAGCAGTACTTC.

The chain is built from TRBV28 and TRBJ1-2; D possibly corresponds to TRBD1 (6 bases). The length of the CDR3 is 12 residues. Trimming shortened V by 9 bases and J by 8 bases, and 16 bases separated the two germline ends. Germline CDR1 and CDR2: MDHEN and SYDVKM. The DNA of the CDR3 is TGTGCCAGTGGTTCCGGGACAAGCGGCTACACCTTC. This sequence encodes CASGSGTSGYTF.

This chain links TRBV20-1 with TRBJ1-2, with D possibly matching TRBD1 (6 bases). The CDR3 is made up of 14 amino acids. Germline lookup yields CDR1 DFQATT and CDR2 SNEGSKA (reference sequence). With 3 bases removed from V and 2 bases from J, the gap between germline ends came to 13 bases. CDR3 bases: TGCAGTGCTAGTGACAGGCAGCTGAACTATGGCTACACCTTC. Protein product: CSASDRQLNYGYTF.

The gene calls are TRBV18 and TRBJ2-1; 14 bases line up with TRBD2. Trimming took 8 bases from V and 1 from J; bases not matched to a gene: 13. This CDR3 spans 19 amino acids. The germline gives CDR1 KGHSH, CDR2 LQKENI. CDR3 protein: CASASLTSGRVRSYNEQFF. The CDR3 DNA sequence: TGTGCCAGCGCTTCCTTGACTAGCGGGAGGGTAAGATCCTACAATGAGCAGTTCTTC.

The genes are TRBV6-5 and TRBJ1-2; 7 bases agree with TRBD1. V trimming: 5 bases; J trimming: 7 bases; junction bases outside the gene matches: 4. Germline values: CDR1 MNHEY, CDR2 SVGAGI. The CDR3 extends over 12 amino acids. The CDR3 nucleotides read TGTGCCAGCAGTAGCGGACAGGCTGGCTACACCTTC. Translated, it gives CASSSGQAGYTF.